These 26 T cell receptor beta chains share one sample of origin, sequenced in a study of T-cell memory formation after mild COVID-19. A single record per CDR3 protein comes from TCRdb applying MiXCR to the 5' RACE reads. The sample holds under 250,000 distinct CDR3 sequences, around 27% seen once. Specimen: PBMCs or a T cell subset sorted from them (not recorded which). These receptors all stem from an adult woman who had mild COVID-19 (a few samples of this study predate the infection). Cell type and time point are not known.

This clonotype was seen only once. The genes are TRBV30 and TRBJ1-2; TRBD1 matches at 8 bases. The ends lost 2 bases at V and 7 bases at J; junction bases unmatched: 15. This CDR3 has 16 amino acids. From germline, CDR1 is GTSNPN and CDR2 SVGIG (reference sequence). Here the CDR3 DNA reads TGTGCCTGGAGTCAGGGACAGGCCGTGTTTGACTTTGGCTACACCTTC. Protein: CAWSQGQAVFDFGYTF.

This clonotype was detected a few times. This rearrangement joins TRBV6-2 or TRBV6-3 to TRBJ1-1; TRBD1 matches at 7 bases. CDR1 and CDR2 (germline): MNHEY, SVGEGT. J was trimmed by 1 base and V by 7 bases; bases with no gene match: 6. This CDR3 has 14 amino acids. CDR3 sequence reads: CASKWGTANTEAFF. The DNA of the CDR3 is TGTGCCAGCAAATGGGGGACAGCGAACACTGAAGCTTTCTTT.

DNA of the CDR3: TGCGCCAGCAGCCCGGGGAGCCTGACAGGGGGCTATGGCTACACCTTC. It codes for CASSPGSLTGGYGYTF. The chain combines TRBV5-1 with TRBJ1-2; 9 bases fit TRBD1. CDR1 is SGHRS, CDR2 YFSETQ, per germline. This CDR3 has 16 amino acids. After removal of 4 bases from V and 4 bases from J, the junction contained 11 bases not matched to a gene.

This rearrangement joins TRBV4-2 to TRBJ1-2, with unresolved D. The ends were cut back, 1 base at V and 6 bases at J, with 12 bases in the middle. Germline values: CDR1 LGHNA, CDR2 YNFKEQ. This CDR3 is built from 14 residues. The CDR3: CASSQGESGHGYTF. CDR3 coding DNA: TGTGCCAGCAGCCAAGGGGAATCTGGCCATGGCTACACCTTC.

The rearrangement joins TRBV11-3 to TRBJ1-4; D ambiguous. This CDR3 has 19 amino acids. Germline values: CDR1 SGHNT, CDR2 YENEEA. Between the trimmed V and J ends, which lost 0 bases and 6 bases, there was a span of 23 bases. CDR3 loop: CASSLDRDTVESEHEKLFF. CDR3 bases: TGTGCCAGCAGCTTAGATCGCGACACCGTCGAGTCAGAGCATGAAAAACTGTTTTTT.

Only a few counts were recorded for this clonotype. This chain links TRBV5-1 with TRBJ2-3, with unresolved D. Trimming took 4 bases from V and 5 from J, leaving 11 bases between them. The CDR3 loop spans 13 amino acids. From germline, CDR1 is SGHRS and CDR2 YFSETQ. The CDR3 DNA reads as TGCGCCAGCAGCCCTATTCACAGAGATACGCAGTATTTT. Protein sequence: CASSPIHRDTQYF. Supplemented by reference TRBV5-1 and TRBJ2-3, the full variable domain reads KAGVTQTPRYLIKTRGQQVTLSCSPISGHRSVSWYQQTPGQGLQFLFEYFSETQRNKGNFPGRFSGRQFSNSRSEMNVSTLELGDSALYLCASSPIHRDTQYFGPGTRLTVL.

The table lists this clonotype with a few counts. J is TRBJ2-2 and V is TRBV3-1; no definite D call. Trimming left V 0 bases short and J 4 bases short, with 15 bases between. The CDR3 has 17 residues. The germline CDR1 and CDR2 sequences are LGHDT and YNNKEL (reference sequence). The CDR3 sequence is CASSQDQDGLFTGELFF. Here the CDR3 DNA reads TGTGCCAGCAGCCAAGATCAGGACGGATTATTCACCGGGGAGCTGTTTTTT.

This chain joins TRBV29-1 and TRBJ2-5; TRBD1 is a possible D gene (6 bases). This CDR3 has 13 amino acids. V was pared by 6 bases and J by 4 bases, with 15 bases between. CDR1 and CDR2 (germline): SQVTM, ANQGSEA. The CDR3 here is CSVQGQPRETQYF. CDR3 sequence (DNA): TGCAGCGTCCAAGGACAGCCCCGAGAGACCCAGTACTTC.

The chain joins TRBV4-2 to TRBJ2-7; TRBD2 matches 7 bases. CDR1 LGHNA and CDR2 YNFKEQ come from the germline V gene. The trim removed 4 bases at V and 4 bases at J, leaving 16 bases unmatched. This CDR3 region has 17 residues. The CDR3 reads CASSRPRRAGEVYEQYF. CDR3 DNA sequence: TGTGCCAGCAGCCGCCCAAGGCGGGCGGGAGAGGTATACGAGCAGTACTTC.

The CDR3 DNA is TGTGCCAGCAGCCTCCCTCGACAGGGACTAAATGAAAAACTGTTTTTT. Its protein is CASSLPRQGLNEKLFF. The chain recombines TRBV7-9 with TRBJ1-4; TRBD1 aligns across 7 bases. This CDR3 is 16 amino acids long. Germline V gene data show CDR1 as SEHNR and CDR2 as FQNEAQ (reference sequence). The V segment lost 5 bases and the J segment 5 bases; nucleotides outside the gene matches: 11.

This sequence joins TRBV12-3 or TRBV12-4 and TRBJ2-1; D not certain. The CDR3 contains 11 residues. V was pared by 6 bases and J by 5 bases, with 5 bases between. The CDR3, as DNA: TGTGCCAGCAGGACAAACAATGAGCAGTTCTTC. Its translation is CASRTNNEQFF.

The chain employs TRBV24-1 and TRBJ1-1; possibly TRBD1 for D (6 bases). CDR3 length: 15 residues. Trimming took off 5 bases at V and 1 base at J, with 13 bases between the two ends. Germline CDR1 KGHDR, CDR2 SFDVKD. The CDR3 nucleotides read TGTGCCACCAGTGGCCAAGGACAGAAGAACACTGAAGCTTTCTTT. Translating gives CATSGQGQKNTEAFF.

This clonotype has only a few counts. The chain carries TRBV5-1 and TRBJ2-5, with a weak D call TRBD1 (6 bases). The germline V gene encodes CDR1 SGHRS and CDR2 YFSETQ. The CDR3 runs 16 residues. The V end lost 6 bases, the J end lost 0 bases, and 18 bases lay between the germline ends. DNA of the CDR3: TGCGCCAGCAAGACCCAGGGGATCCAGTACCAAGAGACCCAGTACTTC. Its translation is CASKTQGIQYQETQYF.

This clonotype was seen repeatedly, ten times or more. The chain carries TRBV7-7 and TRBJ2-3; D remains ambiguous. Trimming shortened V by 1 base and J by 3 bases, and 5 bases separated the two germline ends. CDR1 SSHAT and CDR2 FNYEAQ come from the germline V gene (reference sequence). The CDR3 sequence is 13 residues long. The CDR3 spells CASSLGRTDTQYF. For the CDR3, the DNA is TGTGCCAGCAGCTTAGGCAGGACAGATACGCAGTATTTT.

This clonotype was observed a few times. The chain links TRBV20-1 to TRBJ1-2; 7 bases agree with TRBD1. The V gene's germline CDR1 is DFQATT and CDR2 SNEGSKA (reference sequence). J gave up 0 bases and V 0 bases, and 4 bases lay outside the gene matches. The CDR3 runs to 15 residues. The CDR3 nucleotides are TGCAGTGCTAGAGATTACAGGGGTTCTAACTATGGCTACACCTTC. This encodes CSARDYRGSNYGYTF.

This chain connects TRBV19 to TRBJ2-7; D is tentatively TRBD1 or TRBD2 (5 bases each). The V gene lost 3 bases and the J gene lost 0 bases, with 12 bases spanning the gap. CDR3 size: 15 residues. Germline loops: CDR1 LNHDA, CDR2 SQIVND (reference sequence). The CDR3 nucleotides read TGTGCCAGTAGTATTTGGGGACGGAGCTCCTACGAGCAGTACTTC. Protein sequence: CASSIWGRSSYEQYF. Variable domain in full (rest from reference TRBV19 and TRBJ2-7): DGGITQSPKYLFRKEGQNVTLSCEQNLNHDAMYWYRQDPGQGLRLIYYSQIVNDFQKGDIAEGYSVSREKKESFPLTVTSAQKNPTAFYLCASSIWGRSSYEQYFGPGTRLTVT.

This clonotype was observed a handful of times. The J gene is TRBJ2-3, the V gene TRBV7-3; no definite D call. CDR3 length equals 16 residues. From germline, CDR1 is SGHTA and CDR2 FQGTGA. The V gene lost 5 bases and the J gene lost 1 base, with 16 bases spanning the gap. CDR3 in amino acids: CASSETVGFGTDTQYF. The CDR3 nucleotides read TGTGCCAGCAGCGAAACTGTTGGGTTTGGCACAGATACGCAGTATTTT.

In DNA, the CDR3 is TGTGCCAGCAGCCATCTACTAGCGAGGGGCACAGATACGCAGTATTTT. Amino acids: CASSHLLARGTDTQYF. This chain links TRBV11-2 with TRBJ2-3; 7 nucleotides agree with TRBD2. Germline-derived CDR1 and CDR2 are SGHAT and FQNNGV. Trimming at V came to 5 bases and at J to 1 base, leaving 9 bases not matched to a gene. CDR3 length equals 16 residues.

This chain joins TRBV7-6 and TRBJ2-1, with D possibly TRBD2 on 5 matching bases. Per germline, CDR1 SGHVS and CDR2 FNYEAQ. This CDR3 contains 13 residues. V was trimmed by 5 bases and J by 5 bases, leaving 10 bases between them. CDR3 sequence: CASSTGLNNEQFF. DNA of the CDR3: TGTGCCAGCAGCACCGGACTCAACAATGAGCAGTTCTTC.

V is TRBV7-2 and J is TRBJ2-1, with D unresolved. CDR3 length: 14 residues. Deletions cut 3 bases from V and 6 bases from J, with 12 bases between. CDR1 is SGHTA, CDR2 FQGNSA, per germline. The CDR3 nucleotides read TGTGCCAGCAGCTTGGTCCAGCCGAGCAATGAGCAGTTCTTC. Translating it yields CASSLVQPSNEQFF.

The CDR3 sequence is CASSGPMGKQYF. The CDR3 region has the DNA TGTGCCAGCAGCGGACCGATGGGGAAGCAGTACTTC. V usage is TRBV7-6 and J usage is TRBJ2-7; D gene uncertain. Germline V CDR1 and CDR2: SGHVS, FNYEAQ. Trimming pared 5 bases from V and 8 bases from J, leaving 13 bases between. The length of the CDR3 is 12 residues.

In its sample, this clonotype was seen a few times. The chain employs TRBV5-1 and TRBJ1-5; D unclear. CDR1 SGHRS and CDR2 YFSETQ come from the germline V gene. This CDR3 has 13 amino acids. V was cut by 0 bases and J by 4 bases, with 5 bases left in between. The CDR3 region is CASSLGENQPQHF. Written as DNA, the CDR3 is TGCGCCAGCAGCTTGGGGGAGAATCAGCCCCAGCATTTT.

The chain combines TRBV20-1 with TRBJ2-4; TRBD2 might be the D (7 bases). The germline V and J ends were trimmed by 8 bases and 0 bases, with 14 bases remaining between them. This CDR3 is built from 14 residues. The V gene's germline CDR1 is DFQATT and CDR2 SNEGSKA (reference sequence). The CDR3 sequence is CSHQGREAKNIQYF. As DNA, the CDR3 is TGCAGTCACCAGGGGAGGGAAGCCAAAAACATTCAGTACTTC.

This chain connects TRBV3-1 to TRBJ2-3; TRBD2 aligns across 15 bases. The length of the CDR3 is 20 residues. CDR1 and CDR2 from the germline V gene are LGHDT and YNNKEL (reference sequence). Unmatched junction bases numbered 8, after V lost 0 bases and J lost 1 base. The CDR3 sequence: CASSQEPGLAGGLGTDTQYF. The CDR3 region has the DNA TGTGCCAGCAGCCAAGAGCCCGGACTAGCGGGGGGGCTCGGCACAGATACGCAGTATTTT.

The table lists this clonotype with a few counts. The chain combines TRBV29-1 with TRBJ2-7; TRBD1 might be the D (6 bases). The CDR3 is 15 residues long. The germline gives CDR1 SQVTM, CDR2 ANQGSEA. V was pared by 2 bases and J by 0 bases, with 14 bases between. The CDR3 DNA is TGCAGCGTTGAATCGGCTAGGGGGAGCTCCTACGAGCAGTACTTC. It specifies CSVESARGSSYEQYF.

The CDR3 DNA follows: TGTGCCATCAGTGAACCGTCTTACACCAATGAGCAGTTCTTC. Translating gives CAISEPSYTNEQFF. The genes are TRBV10-3 and TRBJ2-1; D unclear. The CDR3 contains 14 residues. Germline assignment: CDR1 ENHRY and CDR2 SYGVKD. V dropped 3 bases and J dropped 6 bases, with 12 bases sitting between them.